Below are 18 T cell receptor beta chains sequenced from a single sample in a study of OX40 agonist ivuxolimab in advanced cancers. Profiled with immunoSEQ multiplex PCR; TCRdb holds only in-frame clones, not every one. The sample carries some 150,000 clones, 93% recorded once. Sequences were derived from CD4+ or CD8+ T cells sorted from blood, sampled in a trial of the OX40 agonist ivuxolimab. The receptors stem from an adult with an advanced solid tumor such as melanoma, head and neck, liver or kidney cancer.

This chain connects TRBV18 to TRBJ1-5, with D possibly being TRBD1 (5 bases). Germline-derived CDR1 and CDR2 are KGHSH and LQKENI. This CDR3 contains 13 residues. V lost 6 bases, J lost 7 bases, and 13 bases lay in between. The CDR3 protein is CASSPGGFQPQHF. In nucleotides, the CDR3 is TGTGCCAGCTCCCCGGGGGGATTCCAGCCCCAGCATTTT. Combining the CDR3 with reference TRBV18 and TRBJ1-5 gives the whole variable domain NAGVMQNPRHLVRRRGQEARLRCSPMKGHSHVYWYRQLPEEGLKFMVYLQKENIIDESGMPKERFSAEFPKEGPSILRIQQVVRGDSAAYFCASSPGGFQPQHFGDGTRLSIL.

J is TRBJ2-7 and V is TRBV7-6; D remains unclear. Germline V gene data show CDR1 as SGHVS and CDR2 as FNYEAQ. The CDR3 runs 15 residues. V was trimmed by 2 bases and J by 5 bases, leaving 16 bases between them. DNA of the CDR3: TGTGCCAGCAGCTTAATGGGCAGTGTCGGCAACGAGCAGTACTTC. This gives the protein CASSLMGSVGNEQYF.

The chain joins TRBV18 to TRBJ2-2; 7 bases line up with TRBD1. This CDR3 is 15 amino acids long. The junction had 3 bases not matched to a gene; V was cut back by 3 bases and J by 2 bases. The germline CDR1 and CDR2 sequences are KGHSH and LQKENI. The CDR3 DNA reads as TGTGCCAGCTCACCCCGACAGGGAAACACCGGGGAGCTGTTTTTT. This codes for CASSPRQGNTGELFF.

The rearrangement joins TRBV6-5 to TRBJ1-1; 7 positions agree with TRBD1. Trimming cost V 6 bases and J 4 bases; bases outside gene matches: 5. Germline loops: CDR1 MNHEY, CDR2 SVGAGI. The CDR3 contains 13 residues. In DNA form, the CDR3 reads TGTGCCAGCAGGGCACAGGGGCTCACTGAAGCTTTCTTT. Protein: CASRAQGLTEAFF.

The J gene is TRBJ2-7, the V gene TRBV5-4; D possibly corresponds to TRBD2 (6 bases). The CDR3 runs 13 residues. The germline V gene has CDR1 SGHNT and CDR2 YYREEE (reference sequence). The ends were cut back, 0 bases at V and 5 bases at J, with 9 bases in the middle. CDR3 protein: CASSLGSSDEQYF. CDR3 DNA: TGTGCCAGCAGCTTGGGGTCTAGCGACGAGCAGTACTTC.

The rearrangement joins TRBV10-2 to TRBJ2-7; D is possibly TRBD1 (5 bases). The CDR3 consists of 13 residues. With 10 bases removed from V and 2 bases from J, the gap between germline ends came to 15 bases. Looked up from germline, CDR1 is WSHSY and CDR2 is SAAADI. CDR3 amino acids: CAIFDSEAYEQYF. The CDR3 DNA reads as TGCGCCATCTTCGACAGTGAAGCCTACGAGCAGTACTTC.

The chain recombines TRBV6-1 with TRBJ2-3; D possibly uses TRBD1 or TRBD2 (6 bases each). Germline-derived CDR1 and CDR2 are MNHNS and SASEGT. This CDR3 has 17 residues. V dropped 4 bases and J dropped 4 bases, with 21 bases sitting between them. CDR3 nucleotide sequence: TGTGCCAGCAGTGCTCTAATCGGGAGCAGGGGTGCAGATACGCAGTATTTT. This codes for CASSALIGSRGADTQYF.

In this sample, this clone turned up a few times. The rearrangement uses TRBV7-2 and TRBJ1-2; D not certain. Germline values: CDR1 SGHTA, CDR2 FQGNSA. The CDR3 is 13 residues long. Trimming pared 6 bases from V and 8 bases from J, leaving 16 bases between. The CDR3 loop reads CASSEGRVEGYTF. DNA of the CDR3: TGTGCCAGCAGTGAGGGCCGGGTGGAGGGCTACACCTTC.

V gene TRBV6-5 combines with J gene TRBJ2-5, with no clear D. Looked up from germline, CDR1 is MNHEY and CDR2 is SVGAGI. CDR3 size: 11 residues. With 5 bases removed from V and 4 bases from J, the gap between germline ends came to 5 bases. The CDR3 is CASSMAETQYF. The CDR3 nucleotides are TGTGCCAGCAGTATGGCAGAGACCCAGTACTTC.

V gene TRBV11-2 combines with J gene TRBJ2-1; D is possibly TRBD1 or TRBD2 (5 bases each). The CDR3 runs 13 residues. The germline V gene encodes CDR1 SGHAT and CDR2 FQNNGV. V lost 0 bases and J 8 bases, leaving 8 bases between the germline ends. DNA of the CDR3: TGTGCCAGCAGCTTAGATCGGGGCGATGAGCAGTTCTTC. This sequence encodes CASSLDRGDEQFF.

The rearrangement links TRBV12-5 to TRBJ1-1; D remains unclear. There are 13 residues in the CDR3. Between the trimmed V and J ends, which lost 1 base and 2 bases, there was a span of 5 bases. Per the germline V gene, CDR1 is LGHNT and CDR2 is FRNRAP. CDR3 nucleotide sequence: TGTGCTAGTGGTTTGGCCCGTAACACTGAAGCTTTCTTT. It is translated as CASGLARNTEAFF.

The V and J genes are TRBV5-1 and TRBJ1-1; D perhaps matches TRBD1 (6 bases). Germline V CDR1 and CDR2: SGHRS, YFSETQ. V was shortened by 4 bases and J by 2 bases, with 12 bases between the two germline ends. The CDR3 is made up of 14 amino acids. CDR3: CASSMDRSNTEAFF. The CDR3, as DNA: TGCGCCAGCAGCATGGACAGAAGCAACACTGAAGCTTTCTTT.

The V call is TRBV27, the J call TRBJ1-2, with a possible D match to TRBD1 (6 bases). CDR1 is MNHEY, CDR2 SMNVEV, per germline (reference sequence). Trimming pared 10 bases from V and 4 bases from J, leaving 19 bases between. The CDR3 contains 14 residues. Written as DNA, the CDR3 is TGTGCCACCCGAGGGGGTGAACCTCTCTATGGCTACACCTTC. Its translation is CATRGGEPLYGYTF.

The rearrangement joins TRBV2 to TRBJ1-5, with D possibly TRBD1 on 5 matching bases. This CDR3 spans 15 amino acids. The germline CDR1 and CDR2 sequences are SNHLY and FYNNEI. V lost 6 bases and J lost 4, with 16 bases in between. The CDR3 nucleotides read TGTGCCAGCAGCAAAGGGAGGGGCCAAAATCAGCCCCAGCATTTT. Encoded protein: CASSKGRGQNQPQHF.

The CDR3: CASSEPGGGNTIYF. The CDR3 DNA reads TGTGCCAGCAGTGAACCAGGGGGCGGAAACACCATATATTTT. The chain employs TRBV6-1 and TRBJ1-3; TRBD1 matches at 8 bases. CDR1 is MNHNS, CDR2 SASEGT, per germline. CDR3 length: 14 residues. Trimming took 2 bases from V and 4 from J; bases not matched to a gene: 1.

The chain recombines TRBV28 with TRBJ2-3; D gene ambiguous. Trimming took off 1 base at V and 0 bases at J, with 5 bases between the two ends. The length of the CDR3 is 14 residues. In germline, CDR1 is MDHEN, CDR2 SYDVKM. In nucleotides, the CDR3 is TGTGCCAGCAGTTTATCTCCGAGCACAGATACGCAGTATTTT. Translated: CASSLSPSTDTQYF.

This clone was recorded only once. This chain links TRBV18 with TRBJ1-5; D possibly corresponds to TRBD1 (6 bases). This CDR3 is built from 15 residues. Germline V gene data show CDR1 as KGHSH and CDR2 as LQKENI. Trimming removed 2 bases from V and 3 bases from J, with 11 bases in between. CDR3 sequence (DNA): TGTGCCAGCTCACCAGCGGGGGGGCTCAATCAGCCCCAGCATTTT. As protein: CASSPAGGLNQPQHF.

The gene calls are TRBV4-2 and TRBJ1-2; tentatively, D is TRBD1 (5 bases). The CDR3 loop spans 13 amino acids. The ends were cut back, 4 bases at V and 7 bases at J, with 13 bases in the middle. Germline V gene lookup returns CDR1 LGHNA and CDR2 YNFKEQ. CDR3 protein: CASSPGTFGGYTF. The CDR3 bases are TGTGCCAGCAGCCCCGGGACTTTTGGTGGCTACACCTTC.